This T cell receptor beta chain was observed in a study of T-cell reconstitution after alpha-beta-depleted transplantation in children. General observations from the study: Reported findings indicate that, about two months after transplant, alpha-beta T cells came from several hundred expanded clones, which were derived from non-depleted graft cells. Surviving recipient T cells and thymic progenitors accounted for the high day-60 TCRbeta diversity observed in some patients. At one year after transplant, newly produced T cells mostly accounted for T-cell counts and diversity.

With respect to this clonotype: Its antigen is not identified.

Unique molecular identifiers were used to barcode this TCRbeta library. TCRdb independently ran MiXCR on the PCR reads; one entry per CDR3 protein. The data show about 98,000 distinct CDR3 sequences, 23% seen once. The starting material was PBMCs, obtained before TCRalphabeta/CD19-depleted stem cell transplant. The TCR was taken from a boy aged 2-9 years with acute lymphoblastic leukemia, due to receive a stem cell transplant.

The CDR3 loop reads CASSGRLRGNQPQHF. The CDR3 DNA reads as TGTGCCAGCAGTGGCCGACTCAGGGGGAATCAGCCCCAGCATTTT. This rearrangement joins TRBV6-1 to TRBJ1-5; 7 nucleotides line up with TRBD1. The CDR3 runs 15 residues. V lost 4 bases to trimming and J lost 4 bases; unmatched junction nucleotides: 7. Looked up from germline, CDR1 is MNHNS and CDR2 is SASEGT.